This T cell receptor (beta chain) appears in the sequencing data of a study of regulatory T cells in long-lasting Graves disease. Study information: New Graves' disease cases had less than 3 months of antithyroid drugs.

Study-level results: Persistent disease samples used TRBV28, TRBJ1-2 and TRBJ2-5 preferentially.

Between the trimmed V and J ends, which lost 6 bases and 3 bases, there was a span of 18 bases. The CDR3 is made up of 15 amino acids. CDR1 and CDR2 (germline): LNHNV, YYDKDF (reference sequence). This clonotype was picked up a small number of times. The antigen remains unidentified. Time point of the sample: newly diagnosed GD, antithyroid drugs for less than 3 months. Making the TCR library involved RNA that had been extracted from PBMCs. Arm-PCR with iRepertoire HTBI primers amplified the CDR3 regions for these TCR beta libraries. Using its own MiXCR run on the multiplex PCR reads, TCRdb lists one record per CDR3 protein. The table includes about 540,000 distinct CDR3 sequences, roughly 14% detected once. Another study also made use of these data, one on T cells in Graves' hyperthyroidism and ophthalmopathy. This second report adds: Ophthalmopathy was predicted by the model a median of about six months ahead of onset.

The chain has TRBV15 and TRBJ2-7, with D hard to call. The source material was peripheral blood mononuclear cells (PBMCs), sampled at new diagnosis, from a patient treated with antithyroid drugs. The sequence derives from a man between 25 and 39 years old with Graves disease. CDR3 bases: TGTGCCACCAGGTCAGACCGTGGCAGTTACTACGAGCAGTACTTC. Its protein product is CATRSDRGSYYEQYF.